Shown below are 18 T cell receptor beta chains from a single sample sequenced in a study of cytomegalovirus exposure and HLA in healthy donors (dated by TCRdb to between 2016 and 2019). Library generation was performed with the immunoSEQ multiplex PCR assay. For the multiplex PCR, a mixture combining 60 forward primers for TCR Vbeta segments and 13 reverse primers for TCR Jbeta segments was used. This immuneACCESS table, as held by TCRdb, lists in-frame sequences with V and J called but not all clones. Of the missing ones, under half trace to an unresolved V gene in checked studies; the others have no known cause. The sample has fewer than 130,000 clones on record, 76% of them singletons. The ten largest clonotypes hold 13% of the sample. The sequenced material came from PBMCs. All receptors derive from a man aged 25 to 40 in good health and CMV-seropositive.

This chain links TRBV9 with TRBJ2-5; D ambiguous. The V gene lost 1 base and the J gene lost 1 base, with 5 bases spanning the gap. Per germline, CDR1 SGDLS and CDR2 YYNGEE. This CDR3 comprises 13 residues. The CDR3 spells CASSVSVQETQYF. The CDR3 DNA follows: TGTGCCAGCAGCGTATCGGTCCAAGAGACCCAGTACTTC.

The genes are TRBV10-3 and TRBJ2-5; D is uncertain. The end of the DNA aligns better with TRBJ2-7, so the J call may be wrong. This CDR3 has 12 amino acids. The germline CDR1 and CDR2 sequences are ENHRY and SYGVKD. The DNA for the CDR3 is TGTGCCATCAGTGGGCCGGACTACGAGCAGTACTTC. Protein product: CAISGPDYEQYF.

This sequence joins TRBV28 and TRBJ2-3, with 7 nucleotides matching TRBD2. V trimming: 5 bases; J trimming: 3 bases; junction bases outside the gene matches: 14. Germline values: CDR1 MDHEN, CDR2 SYDVKM. This CDR3 comprises 17 residues. The CDR3 reads CASSIFVSLLATDTQYF. CDR3 bases: TGTGCCAGCAGTATCTTTGTTAGTTTACTAGCGACAGATACGCAGTATTTT.

The chain combines TRBV6-4 with TRBJ2-3; 10 nucleotides match TRBD2. This CDR3 comprises 17 residues. The germline gives CDR1 MRHNA, CDR2 SNTAGT. The junction had 4 bases not matched to a gene; V was cut back by 0 bases and J by 1 base. The CDR3: CASSDSTSGEGTDTQYF. CDR3 coding DNA: TGTGCCAGCAGTGACTCTACTAGCGGGGAGGGCACAGATACGCAGTATTTT.

This rearrangement joins TRBV9 to TRBJ2-7; 7 bases line up with TRBD2. The CDR3 is made up of 15 amino acids. Germline CDR1 and CDR2: SGDLS and YYNGEE. V shed 0 bases, J shed 3 bases, and the junction held 6 bases outside the gene matches. This CDR3 is CASSVEGLPVYEQYF. For the CDR3, the DNA is TGTGCCAGCAGCGTAGAGGGACTACCCGTCTACGAGCAGTACTTC.

The chain is built from TRBV28 and TRBJ1-5, with a weak D call TRBD1 (5 bases). Trimming cost V 6 bases and J 3 bases, with 18 bases left between them. This CDR3 has 16 amino acids. Germline CDR1 is MDHEN and CDR2 is SYDVKM. The CDR3 sequence: CASRRGRPQINQPQHF. The CDR3 DNA sequence: TGTGCCAGCAGGCGGGGCAGGCCCCAGATCAATCAGCCCCAGCATTTT.

This rearrangement joins TRBV30 to TRBJ1-5; 9 bases align to TRBD1. CDR1 GTSNPN and CDR2 SVGIG come from the germline V gene (reference sequence). The CDR3 length is 15 residues. V lost 5 bases, J lost 4 bases, and 9 bases stayed unmatched. CDR3 bases: TGTGCCTGGGCCGAAGACAGGGGGTGGAATCAGCCCCAGCATTTT. This gives the protein CAWAEDRGWNQPQHF.

The V gene is TRBV6-1, the J gene TRBJ1-1; TRBD1 matches 8 bases. Unmatched junction bases numbered 3, after V lost 2 bases and J lost 1 base. Germline V gives CDR1 MNHNS, CDR2 SASEGT. The CDR3 covers 15 residues. The CDR3 is CASSERQGANTEAFF. CDR3 DNA: TGTGCCAGCAGTGAACGCCAGGGGGCGAACACTGAAGCTTTCTTT.

The rearrangement links TRBV7-9 to TRBJ1-1, with 7 bases aligning to TRBD1. This CDR3 has 15 residues. Trimming removed 2 bases from V and 1 base from J; junction bases left unmatched: 4. The germline V gene encodes CDR1 SEHNR and CDR2 FQNEAQ (reference sequence). The CDR3 DNA follows: TGTGCCAGCAGCTTACCGGCAGGGGGGAACACTGAAGCTTTCTTT. This gives the protein CASSLPAGGNTEAFF. Combining the CDR3 with reference TRBV7-9 and TRBJ1-1 gives the whole variable domain DTGVSQNPRHKITKRGQNVTFRCDPISEHNRLYWYRQTLGQGPEFLTYFQNEAQLEKSRLLSDRFSAERPKGSFSTLEIQRTEQGDSAMYLCASSLPAGGNTEAFFGQGTRLTVV.

The V gene is TRBV7-9, the J gene TRBJ1-1; 7 bases are a match to TRBD1. The CDR3 is 15 residues long. The V and J ends lost 10 bases and 4 bases, in that order; junction bases with no gene match: 15. Germline lookup yields CDR1 SEHNR and CDR2 FQNEAQ (reference sequence). The chain's CDR3 is CANPPDRTTTTEAFF. The CDR3 DNA sequence: TGTGCCAACCCTCCGGACAGGACTACAACCACTGAAGCTTTCTTT. Variable domain in full (rest from reference TRBV7-9 and TRBJ1-1): DTGVSQNPRHKITKRGQNVTFRCDPISEHNRLYWYRQTLGQGPEFLTYFQNEAQLEKSRLLSDRFSAERPKGSFSTLEIQRTEQGDSAMYLCANPPDRTTTTEAFFGQGTRLTVV.

This clone was picked up a small number of times. The V and J genes are TRBV5-1 and TRBJ2-5; 7 bases align to TRBD1. The CDR3 is made up of 14 amino acids. V shed 0 bases and J 5 bases; nucleotides not matched to a gene: 4. Germline CDR1 reads SGHRS; CDR2 reads YFSETQ. CDR3 in amino acids: CASSLGGGVETQYF. The CDR3 DNA is TGCGCCAGCAGCTTGGGAGGGGGCGTTGAGACCCAGTACTTC.

The rearrangement links TRBV30 to TRBJ2-3, with a possible D match to TRBD2 (5 bases). V lost 3 bases to trimming and J lost 5 bases, with 18 bases between them. This CDR3 contains 15 residues. In germline, CDR1 is GTSNPN, CDR2 SVGIG (reference sequence). Here the CDR3 reads CAWSHLRARRDTQYF. DNA for the CDR3: TGTGCCTGGAGCCATTTGCGGGCGAGGAGAGATACGCAGTATTTT.

The chain employs TRBV15 and TRBJ1-1; D may be TRBD1 (6 bases). V was trimmed by 0 bases and J by 4 bases, leaving 21 bases between them. Per the germline V gene, CDR1 is LNHNV and CDR2 is YYDKDF (reference sequence). The CDR3 is 18 residues long. The chain's CDR3 is CATSRDGGANLFLTEAFF. CDR3 nucleotides: TGTGCCACCAGCAGAGATGGGGGGGCGAACTTGTTTCTCACTGAAGCTTTCTTT.

This rearrangement joins TRBV13 to TRBJ1-1, with D possibly being TRBD1 (6 bases). The length of the CDR3 is 13 residues. Trimming shortened V by 6 bases and J by 1 base, and 9 bases separated the two germline ends. Germline CDR1 is PRHDT and CDR2 is FYEKMQ (reference sequence). This CDR3 is CASSKQGNTEAFF. The CDR3 DNA reads as TGTGCCAGCAGTAAACAGGGGAACACTGAAGCTTTCTTT.

The chain couples TRBV5-4 to TRBJ2-7; 7 bases are a match to TRBD1. Trimming removed 4 bases from V and 0 bases from J; junction bases left unmatched: 13. Looked up from germline, CDR1 is SGHNT and CDR2 is YYREEE (reference sequence). CDR3 length equals 17 residues. The CDR3 loop reads CASSPNPRTGSSYEQYF. The CDR3 DNA follows: TGTGCCAGCAGCCCCAACCCCCGGACAGGTAGCTCCTACGAGCAGTACTTC.

V is TRBV7-9 and J is TRBJ1-3, with TRBD1 identical over 8 bases. This CDR3 comprises 18 residues. CDR1 is SEHNR and CDR2 is FQNEAQ in the germline V gene (reference sequence). Trimming cost V 6 bases and J 0 bases; bases outside gene matches: 13. The CDR3 here is CASSHRGTGDSSGNTIYF. In nucleotides, the CDR3 is TGTGCCAGCAGTCATCGGGGGACAGGCGACAGCTCTGGAAACACCATATATTTT.

Worth noting for this clone: This same CDR3 is encoded by further DNA sequences in the sample. The chain couples TRBV6-6 to TRBJ1-1; D is unresolved. Per the germline V gene, CDR1 is MNHNY and CDR2 is SVGAGI (reference sequence). Trimming cost V 2 bases and J 10 bases, with 20 bases left between them. The CDR3 has 15 amino acids. The CDR3 region is CASSYPQGQASLAFF. The CDR3 DNA reads as TGTGCCAGCAGTTACCCCCAAGGCCAGGCCTCTCTAGCTTTCTTT.

The rearrangement links TRBV19 to TRBJ2-2, with 9 positions matching TRBD1. Germline values: CDR1 LNHDA, CDR2 SQIVND (reference sequence). Losses at the gene ends were 1 base for V and 5 bases for J; bases not matched to a gene: 5. The CDR3 extends over 16 amino acids. The CDR3 nucleotides read TGTGCCAGTAGTATAGTGGGGACAGGGTTTACCGGGGAGCTGTTTTTT. The encoded protein is CASSIVGTGFTGELFF.